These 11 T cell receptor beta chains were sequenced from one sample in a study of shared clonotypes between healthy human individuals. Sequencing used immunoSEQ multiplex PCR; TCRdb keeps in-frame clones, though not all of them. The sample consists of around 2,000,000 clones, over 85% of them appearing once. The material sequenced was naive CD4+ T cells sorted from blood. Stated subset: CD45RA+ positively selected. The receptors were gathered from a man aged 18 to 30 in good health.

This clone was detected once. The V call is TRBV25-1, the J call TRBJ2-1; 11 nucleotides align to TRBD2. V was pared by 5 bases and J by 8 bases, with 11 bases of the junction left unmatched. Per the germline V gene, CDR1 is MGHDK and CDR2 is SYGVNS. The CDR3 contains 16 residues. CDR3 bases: TGTGCCAGCAGTCCCAGTGTGGTAGCGGGAGGGCATGAGCAGTTCTTC. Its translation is CASSPSVVAGGHEQFF.

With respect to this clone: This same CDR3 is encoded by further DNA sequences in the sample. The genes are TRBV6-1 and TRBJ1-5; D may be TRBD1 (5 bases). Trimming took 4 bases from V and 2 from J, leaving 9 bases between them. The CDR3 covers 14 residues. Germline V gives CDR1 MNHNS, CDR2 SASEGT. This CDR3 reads CASSAGGGNQPQHF. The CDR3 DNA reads TGTGCCAGCAGTGCTGGGGGTGGCAATCAGCCCCAGCATTTT.

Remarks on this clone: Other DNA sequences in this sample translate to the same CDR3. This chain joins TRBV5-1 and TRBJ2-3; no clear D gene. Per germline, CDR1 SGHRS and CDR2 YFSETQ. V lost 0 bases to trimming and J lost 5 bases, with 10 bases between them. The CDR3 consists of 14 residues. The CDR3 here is CASSLGGVGDTQYF. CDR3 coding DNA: TGCGCCAGCAGCTTGGGAGGTGTTGGAGATACGCAGTATTTT. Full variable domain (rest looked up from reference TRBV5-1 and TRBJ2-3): KAGVTQTPRYLIKTRGQQVTLSCSPISGHRSVSWYQQTPGQGLQFLFEYFSETQRNKGNFPGRFSGRQFSNSRSEMNVSTLELGDSALYLCASSLGGVGDTQYFGPGTRLTVL.

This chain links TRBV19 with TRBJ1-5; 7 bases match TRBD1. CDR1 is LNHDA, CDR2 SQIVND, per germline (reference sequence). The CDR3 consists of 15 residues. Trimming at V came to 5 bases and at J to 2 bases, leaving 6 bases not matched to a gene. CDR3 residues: CASSVQGLGNQPQHF. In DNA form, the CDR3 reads TGTGCCAGTAGTGTACAGGGGTTGGGCAATCAGCCCCAGCATTTT.

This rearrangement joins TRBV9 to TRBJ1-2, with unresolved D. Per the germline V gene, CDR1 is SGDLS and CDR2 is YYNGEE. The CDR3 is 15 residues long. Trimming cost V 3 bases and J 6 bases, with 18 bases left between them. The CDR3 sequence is CASSGTVGGVDGYTF. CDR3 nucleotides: TGTGCCAGCAGCGGTACCGTCGGTGGGGTGGATGGCTACACCTTC.

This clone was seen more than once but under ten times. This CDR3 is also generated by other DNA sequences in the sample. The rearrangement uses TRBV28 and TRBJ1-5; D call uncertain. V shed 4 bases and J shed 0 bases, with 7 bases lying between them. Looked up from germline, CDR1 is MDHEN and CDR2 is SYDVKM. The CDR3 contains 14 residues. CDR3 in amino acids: CASSSGGSNQPQHF. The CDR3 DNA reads TGTGCCAGCAGTTCGGGAGGTAGCAATCAGCCCCAGCATTTT.

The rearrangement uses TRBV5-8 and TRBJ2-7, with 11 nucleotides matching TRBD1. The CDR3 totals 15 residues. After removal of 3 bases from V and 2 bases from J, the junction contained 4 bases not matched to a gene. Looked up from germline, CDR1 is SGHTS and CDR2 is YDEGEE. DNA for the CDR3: TGTGCCAGCAGCTCGGGACAGGGGGGTACCTACGAGCAGTACTTC. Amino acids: CASSSGQGGTYEQYF. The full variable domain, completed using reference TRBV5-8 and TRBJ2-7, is EAGVTQSPTHLIKTRGQQATLRCSPISGHTSVYWYQQALGLGLQFLLWYDEGEERNRGNFPPRFSGRQFPNYSSELNVNALELEDSALYLCASSSGQGGTYEQYFGPGTRLTVT.

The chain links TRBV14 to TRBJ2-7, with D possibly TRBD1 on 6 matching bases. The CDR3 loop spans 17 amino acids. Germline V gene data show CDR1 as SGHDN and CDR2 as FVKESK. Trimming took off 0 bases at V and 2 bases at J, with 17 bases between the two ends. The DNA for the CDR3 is TGTGCCAGCAGCCAAGAGGGGCCCTTCGGGACAACCTACGAGCAGTACTTC. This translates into CASSQEGPFGTTYEQYF.

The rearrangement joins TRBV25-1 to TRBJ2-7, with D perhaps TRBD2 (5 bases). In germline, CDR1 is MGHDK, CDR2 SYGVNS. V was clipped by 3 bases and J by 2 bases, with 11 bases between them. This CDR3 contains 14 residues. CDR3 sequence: CASSDRAATYEQYF. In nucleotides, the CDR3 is TGTGCCAGCAGTGACCGAGCGGCTACCTACGAGCAGTACTTC.

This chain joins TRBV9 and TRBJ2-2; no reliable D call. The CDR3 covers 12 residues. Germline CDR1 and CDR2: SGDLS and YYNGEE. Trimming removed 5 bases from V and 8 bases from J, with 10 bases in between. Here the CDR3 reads CASSLLQGELFF. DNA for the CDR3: TGTGCCAGCAGTTTATTGCAGGGGGAGCTGTTTTTT. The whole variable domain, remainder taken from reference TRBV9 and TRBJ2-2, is DSGVTQTPKHLITATGQRVTLRCSPRSGDLSVYWYQQSLDQGLQFLIQYYNGEERAKGNILERFSAQQFPDLHSELNLSSLELGDSALYFCASSLLQGELFFGEGSRLTVL.

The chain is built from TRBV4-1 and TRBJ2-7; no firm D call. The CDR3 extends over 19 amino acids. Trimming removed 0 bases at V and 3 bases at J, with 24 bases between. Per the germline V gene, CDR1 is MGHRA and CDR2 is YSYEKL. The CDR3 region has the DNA TGCGCCAGCAGCCAAGAAGTTAGGGATCTCCCTCTAAATATCTACGAGCAGTACTTC. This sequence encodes CASSQEVRDLPLNIYEQYF.